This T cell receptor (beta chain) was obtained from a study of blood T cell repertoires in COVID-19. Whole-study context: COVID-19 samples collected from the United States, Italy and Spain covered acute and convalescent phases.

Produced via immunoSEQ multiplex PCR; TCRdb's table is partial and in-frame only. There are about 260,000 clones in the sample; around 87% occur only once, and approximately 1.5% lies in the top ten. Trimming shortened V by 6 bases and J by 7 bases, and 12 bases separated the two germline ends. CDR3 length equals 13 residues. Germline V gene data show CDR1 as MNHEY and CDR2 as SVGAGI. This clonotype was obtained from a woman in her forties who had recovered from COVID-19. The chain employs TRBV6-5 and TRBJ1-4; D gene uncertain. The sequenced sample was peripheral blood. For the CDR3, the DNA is TGTGCCAGCAGCCCCCTGGGAGGTGAAAAACTGTTTTTT. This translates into CASSPLGGEKLFF.